The 11 T cell receptor beta chains below come from one sample, sequenced in a study of Graves' ophthalmopathy and Graves' hyperthyroidism. From RNA, the CDR3 regions of TCR beta chains were amplified and sequenced. The first round was an RT-PCR with HTBI primers, and the second round was a multiplex PCR. TCRdb redid the calling of the multiplex PCR reads with MiXCR, one entry per CDR3 protein. The repertoire includes approximately 330,000 distinct CDR3 sequences, 15% to 20% of them detected once, and around an eighth sits in the top ten. Specimen: peripheral blood. The source is an adult man with Graves' ophthalmopathy.

This clonotype occurred many times. This rearrangement joins TRBV6-2 or TRBV6-3 to TRBJ2-7, with 7 bases matching TRBD2. V shed 6 bases, J shed 7 bases, and the junction held 12 bases outside the gene matches. The CDR3 spans 14 residues. Germline values: CDR1 MNHEY, CDR2 SVGEGT. Here the CDR3 reads CASSLRTSDGEQYF. The CDR3 DNA follows: TGTGCCAGCAGCCTCCGGACTAGTGACGGGGAGCAGTACTTC.

This clonotype was detected many times. CDR3 nucleotide sequence: TGTGCCAGTAGACCGGCAGGGTCAGGGTATGGCTACACCTTC. Protein: CASRPAGSGYGYTF. This chain joins TRBV19 and TRBJ1-2, with D possibly being TRBD1 (5 bases). The V end lost 6 bases, the J end lost 5 bases, and 16 bases lay between the germline ends. This CDR3 spans 14 amino acids. Germline lookup yields CDR1 LNHDA and CDR2 SQIVND (reference sequence).

The table lists this clonotype with many counts. The chain has TRBV7-8 and TRBJ1-5; no clear D gene. With 5 bases removed from V and 5 bases from J, the gap between germline ends came to 22 bases. Germline CDR1 is SGHVS and CDR2 is FQNEAQ. CDR3 length: 17 amino acids. The DNA for the CDR3 is TGTGCCAGCAGCCACATCCGGACGGGAACGGCGCATCAGCCCCAGCATTTT. Protein sequence: CASSHIRTGTAHQPQHF.

This clonotype was observed many times. The chain has TRBV6-1 and TRBJ2-5; 7 nucleotides align to TRBD2. There are 14 residues in the CDR3. Germline V CDR1 and CDR2: MNHNS, SASEGT. The ends lost 7 bases at V and 5 bases at J; junction bases unmatched: 10. The CDR3 reads CASTEAGWEETQYF. CDR3 DNA: TGTGCCAGCACCGAAGCGGGATGGGAGGAGACCCAGTACTTC.

This clonotype was counted ten times or more. The chain couples TRBV12-3 or TRBV12-4 to TRBJ2-3, with D uncertain. Deletions cut 2 bases from V and 0 bases from J, with 0 bases between. The CDR3 loop spans 12 amino acids. CDR3 sequence: CASSLSTDTQYF. The CDR3 DNA follows: TGTGCCAGCAGTTTAAGCACAGATACGCAGTATTTT.

At least ten counts were recorded for this clonotype. The V and J genes are TRBV20-1 and TRBJ2-7; 11 bases match TRBD1. The trim removed 5 bases at V and 3 bases at J, leaving 0 bases unmatched. Germline CDR1 DFQATT, CDR2 SNEGSKA (reference sequence). The CDR3 is 12 residues long. This chain's CDR3 is CSAGTGGYEQYF. The CDR3 bases are TGCAGTGCTGGGACAGGGGGCTACGAGCAGTACTTC.

The chain is built from TRBV15 and TRBJ2-7, with D possibly being TRBD2 (5 bases). The CDR3 is made up of 13 amino acids. Germline V gene sequence: CDR1 LNHNV, CDR2 YYDKDF (reference sequence). Trimming took off 4 bases at V and 0 bases at J, with 7 bases between the two ends. The CDR3 protein is CATSIARSYEQYF. DNA for the CDR3: TGTGCCACCAGCATAGCGCGCTCCTACGAGCAGTACTTC.

This clonotype was detected many times. This chain joins TRBV24-1 and TRBJ1-2; D not certain. This CDR3 has 13 residues. The germline V gene encodes CDR1 KGHDR and CDR2 SFDVKD. Between the trimmed V and J ends, which lost 0 bases and 2 bases, there was a span of 3 bases. The CDR3 DNA is TGTGCCACCAGTGATTTGCCCAACTATGGCTACACCTTC. Protein: CATSDLPNYGYTF.

There are many counts of this clonotype. The chain couples TRBV28 to TRBJ2-7, with a tentative D call TRBD2 (5 bases). Germline CDR1 reads MDHEN; CDR2 reads SYDVKM. The ends were cut back, 3 bases at V and 5 bases at J, with 11 bases in the middle. The CDR3 covers 13 residues. The CDR3 here is CASSLGAPDEQYF. The CDR3, as DNA: TGTGCCAGCAGTTTGGGAGCTCCCGACGAGCAGTACTTC.

The table lists this clonotype with many counts. This chain links TRBV27 with TRBJ1-5; D ambiguous. Trimming removed 5 bases at V and 2 bases at J, with 4 bases between. The CDR3 length is 12 residues. Germline CDR1 and CDR2: MNHEY and SMNVEV (reference sequence). CDR3 loop: CASSNGNQPQHF. The CDR3 coding sequence is TGTGCCAGCAGTAATGGCAATCAGCCCCAGCATTTT.

This clonotype has at least ten counts. The chain couples TRBV27 to TRBJ1-1, with a weak D call TRBD1 (6 bases). CDR1 MNHEY and CDR2 SMNVEV come from the germline V gene (reference sequence). The V end lost 6 bases, the J end lost 9 bases, and 17 bases lay between the germline ends. CDR3 length: 13 residues. CDR3 DNA sequence: TGTGCCAGCAGCCCTTCGGACAGCTATAAAGCTTTCTTT. Translation gives CASSPSDSYKAFF.